A single sample gave rise to the 11 T cell receptor beta chains below, sequenced in a study of chemoradiotherapy in HPV16-positive cancers. The table came from immunoSEQ multiplex PCR; TCRdb's copy has only in-frame clones and leaves some out. The sample gives roughly 12,000 clones, 63% of which show up once; about 20% is in the top ten. The sample was gathered from a patient who underwent chemoradiotherapy. The origin of the receptors is a human donor with HPV-associated anogenital cancer.

V usage is TRBV28 and J usage is TRBJ1-5; D perhaps matches TRBD1 (6 bases). Germline V gene sequence: CDR1 MDHEN, CDR2 SYDVKM. The CDR3 covers 16 residues. V was cut by 5 bases and J by 5 bases, with 19 bases left in between. CDR3 nucleotide sequence: TGTGCCAGCAGTCCACGCCCGGCCAGGGGCTATCAGCCCCAGCATTTT. The encoded protein is CASSPRPARGYQPQHF.

The J gene is TRBJ2-3, the V gene TRBV2; 14 bases map to TRBD2. The CDR3 length is 15 residues. From germline, CDR1 is SNHLY and CDR2 FYNNEI. J was trimmed by 1 base and V by 6 bases; bases with no gene match: 0. The CDR3 loop is CASRGLAGGTDTQYF. DNA of the CDR3: TGTGCCAGCAGGGGACTAGCGGGGGGCACAGATACGCAGTATTTT.

The chain uses TRBV27 and TRBJ2-2; D unclear. Germline V CDR1 and CDR2: MNHEY, SMNVEV (reference sequence). The CDR3 totals 18 residues. With 3 bases removed from V and 0 bases from J, the gap between germline ends came to 17 bases. CDR3 nucleotide sequence: TGTGCCAGCAGTTTCCGGGCCCACTATCCGCCGAACACCGGGGAGCTGTTTTTT. Translated: CASSFRAHYPPNTGELFF.

This clone was found a few times. J is TRBJ1-2 and V is TRBV19, with D possibly TRBD1 on 5 matching bases. This CDR3 is built from 16 residues. Deletions cut 0 bases from V and 2 bases from J, with 13 bases between. CDR1 LNHDA and CDR2 SQIVND come from the germline V gene (reference sequence). Here the CDR3 reads CASSIDLGGENYGYTF. The CDR3 coding sequence is TGTGCCAGTAGTATAGATCTGGGAGGGGAGAACTATGGCTACACCTTC.

This clone has more than one count but fewer than ten. The V gene is TRBV7-3, the J gene TRBJ2-7; possibly TRBD1 or TRBD2 for D (6 bases each). CDR3 length: 13 amino acids. Germline assignment: CDR1 SGHTA and CDR2 FQGTGA. V was cut by 4 bases and J by 6 bases, with 13 bases left in between. The CDR3 nucleotides are TGTGCCAGCAGCTCTGGGGGGCTTGGCGAGCAGTACTTC. Translated, it gives CASSSGGLGEQYF. The whole variable domain, remainder taken from reference TRBV7-3 and TRBJ2-7, is GAGVSQTPSNKVTEKGKYVELRCDPISGHTALYWYRQSLGQGPEFLIYFQGTGAADDSGLPNDRFFAVRPEGSVSTLKIQRTERGDSAVYLCASSSGGLGEQYFGPGTRLTVT.

The V gene is TRBV9, the J gene TRBJ1-4; 7 positions match TRBD1. The CDR3 spans 15 residues. Germline CDR1 reads SGDLS; CDR2 reads YYNGEE. With 0 bases clipped from V and 5 bases from J, the junction kept 4 bases outside the gene matches. The CDR3, as DNA: TGTGCCAGCAGCGTAGGTTTCAGGGGGAATGAAAAACTGTTTTTT. Protein sequence: CASSVGFRGNEKLFF.

CDR3 in DNA: TGTGCCAGCAGCTTGGGGAGGGGCTGGGGCTACACCTTC. Protein: CASSLGRGWGYTF. The gene calls are TRBV5-6 and TRBJ1-2; a weak D match, TRBD1 (5 bases). Germline V gene lookup returns CDR1 SGHDT and CDR2 YYEEEE. CDR3 size: 13 residues. With 0 bases removed from V and 8 bases from J, the gap between germline ends came to 11 bases.

The CDR3 region is CASSPLEGTQYF. CDR3 nucleotide sequence: TGTGCCAGCAGCCCTCTGGAAGGTACGCAGTATTTT. The V and J genes are TRBV7-2 and TRBJ2-3; D is unresolved. The CDR3 is 12 residues long. V was shortened by 5 bases and J by 8 bases, with 11 bases between the two germline ends. Germline CDR1 reads SGHTA; CDR2 reads FQGNSA.

The chain joins TRBV6-5 to TRBJ1-4; 7 bases align to TRBD1. This CDR3 spans 15 amino acids. Germline-derived CDR1 and CDR2 are MNHEY and SVGAGI. V trimming: 0 bases; J trimming: 8 bases; junction bases outside the gene matches: 6. The CDR3 coding sequence is TGTGCCAGCAGTTACTCGAGACAGGGACGCGAAAAACTGTTTTTT. Its protein is CASSYSRQGREKLFF.

The V gene is TRBV7-6, the J gene TRBJ2-6, with D uncertain. V was clipped by 2 bases and J by 0 bases, with 5 bases between them. Germline lookup yields CDR1 SGHVS and CDR2 FNYEAQ. This CDR3 comprises 15 residues. CDR3 region: CASSLLSSGANVLTF. In DNA form, the CDR3 reads TGTGCCAGCAGCTTACTGTCCTCTGGGGCCAACGTCCTGACTTTC.

In its sample, this clone was seen a few times. V is TRBV5-1 and J is TRBJ2-3; TRBD1 is a possible D gene (6 bases). The germline V and J ends were trimmed by 3 bases and 2 bases, with 13 bases remaining between them. Germline CDR1 reads SGHRS; CDR2 reads YFSETQ. The CDR3 consists of 15 residues. The CDR3 DNA reads TGCGCCAGCAGCTCTGAACAGGGATACACAGATACGCAGTATTTT. Its translation: CASSSEQGYTDTQYF.